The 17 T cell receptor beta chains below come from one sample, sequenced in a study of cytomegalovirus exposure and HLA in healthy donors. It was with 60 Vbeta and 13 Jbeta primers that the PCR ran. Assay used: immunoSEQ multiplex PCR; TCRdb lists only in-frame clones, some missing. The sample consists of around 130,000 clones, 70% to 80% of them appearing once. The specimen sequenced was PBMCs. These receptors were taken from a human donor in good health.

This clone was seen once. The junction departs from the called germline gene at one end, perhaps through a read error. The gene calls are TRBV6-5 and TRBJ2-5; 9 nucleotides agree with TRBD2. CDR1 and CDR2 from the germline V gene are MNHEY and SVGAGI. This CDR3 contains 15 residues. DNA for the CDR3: TGTGCCAGCAGTTACTGGGGGCGGGAGGGGGAGATCCAGTACTTC. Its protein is CASSYWGREGEIQYF.

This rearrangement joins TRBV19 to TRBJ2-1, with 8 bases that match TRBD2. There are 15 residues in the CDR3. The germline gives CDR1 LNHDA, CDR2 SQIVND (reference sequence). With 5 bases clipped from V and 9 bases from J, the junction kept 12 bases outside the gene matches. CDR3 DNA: TGTGCCAGTAGTCTGACCCGGGGGGGCCAATTTGAGCAGTTCTTC. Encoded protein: CASSLTRGGQFEQFF.

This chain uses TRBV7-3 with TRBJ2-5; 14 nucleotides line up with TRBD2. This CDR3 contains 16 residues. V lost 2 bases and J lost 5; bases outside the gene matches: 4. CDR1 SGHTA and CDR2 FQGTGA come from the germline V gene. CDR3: CASSLGLAGGGETQYF. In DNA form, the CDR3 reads TGTGCCAGCAGCTTAGGACTAGCGGGGGGCGGTGAGACCCAGTACTTC.

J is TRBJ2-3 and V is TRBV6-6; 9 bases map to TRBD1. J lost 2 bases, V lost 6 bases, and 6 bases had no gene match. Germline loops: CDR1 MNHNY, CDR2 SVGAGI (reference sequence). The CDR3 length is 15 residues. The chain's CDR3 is CASSGQGPLTDTQYF. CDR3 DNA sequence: TGTGCCAGCAGCGGACAGGGGCCACTCACAGATACGCAGTATTTT.

The chain's CDR3 is CASSPVGRSASGYTF. CDR3 bases: TGTGCCAGCTCACCGGTGGGGCGGTCCGCCTCGGGCTACACCTTC. The chain uses TRBV18 and TRBJ1-2, with D possibly being TRBD1 (5 bases). V was trimmed by 3 bases and J by 8 bases, leaving 19 bases between them. CDR1 is KGHSH and CDR2 is LQKENI in the germline V gene. The length of the CDR3 is 15 residues.

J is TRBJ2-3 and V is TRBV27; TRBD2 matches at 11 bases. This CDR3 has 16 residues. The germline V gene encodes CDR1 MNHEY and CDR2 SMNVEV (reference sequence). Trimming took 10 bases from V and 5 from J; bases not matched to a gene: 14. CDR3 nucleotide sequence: TGTGCCACAGGGGGGACTAGCGGAAACGATGGAGATACGCAGTATTTT. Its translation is CATGGTSGNDGDTQYF.

DNA of the CDR3: TGTGCCAGCAGCGCGGACAGCTACGAGCAGTACTTC. The encoded protein is CASSADSYEQYF. The chain employs TRBV9 and TRBJ2-7; D is perhaps TRBD1 (6 bases). The germline CDR1 and CDR2 sequences are SGDLS and YYNGEE. Between the trimmed V and J ends, which lost 3 bases and 3 bases, there was a span of 7 bases. The CDR3 spans 12 residues.

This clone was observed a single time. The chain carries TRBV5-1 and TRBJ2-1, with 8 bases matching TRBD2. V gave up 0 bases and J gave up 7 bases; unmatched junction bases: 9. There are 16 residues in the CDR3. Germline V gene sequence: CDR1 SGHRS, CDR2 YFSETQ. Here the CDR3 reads CASSLETSGGRNEQFF. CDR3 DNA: TGCGCCAGCAGCTTGGAAACTAGCGGCGGGCGGAATGAGCAGTTCTTC.

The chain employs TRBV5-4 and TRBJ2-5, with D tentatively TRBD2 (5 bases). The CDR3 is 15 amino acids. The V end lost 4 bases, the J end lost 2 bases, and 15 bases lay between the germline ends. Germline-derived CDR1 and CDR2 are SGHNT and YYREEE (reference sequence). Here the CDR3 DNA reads TGTGCCAGCAGCAAAAATGCACGGGATCAAGAGACCCAGTACTTC. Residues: CASSKNARDQETQYF.

The CDR3 bases are TGTGCCAGCAGCCAGGGGGCTTTTGGCACCGGGGAGCTGTTTTTT. It translates to CASSQGAFGTGELFF. This chain connects TRBV27 to TRBJ2-2; 8 bases match TRBD1. The CDR3 runs to 15 residues. CDR1 and CDR2 (germline): MNHEY, SMNVEV (reference sequence). J lost 4 bases, V lost 6 bases, and 7 bases had no gene match.

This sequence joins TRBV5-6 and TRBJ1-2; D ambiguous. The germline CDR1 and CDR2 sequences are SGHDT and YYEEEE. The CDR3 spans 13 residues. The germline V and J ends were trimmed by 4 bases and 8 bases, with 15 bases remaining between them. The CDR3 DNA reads TGTGCCAGCAGCCCGCAGAGGGCGTGGGGCTACACCTTC. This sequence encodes CASSPQRAWGYTF.

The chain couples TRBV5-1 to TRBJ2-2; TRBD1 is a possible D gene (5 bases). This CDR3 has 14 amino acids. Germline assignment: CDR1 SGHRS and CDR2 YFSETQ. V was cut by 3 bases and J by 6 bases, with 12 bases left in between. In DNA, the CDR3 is TGCGCCAGCAGCTCAGGGTTCGTGGCCGGGGAGCTGTTTTTT. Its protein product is CASSSGFVAGELFF.

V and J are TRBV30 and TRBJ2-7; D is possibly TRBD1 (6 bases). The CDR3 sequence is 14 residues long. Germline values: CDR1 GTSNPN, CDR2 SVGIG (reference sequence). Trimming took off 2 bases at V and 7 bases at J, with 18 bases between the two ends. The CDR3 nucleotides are TGTGCCTGGAGTCTAAGACAGGTCTCGGGGGAGCAGTACTTC. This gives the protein CAWSLRQVSGEQYF.

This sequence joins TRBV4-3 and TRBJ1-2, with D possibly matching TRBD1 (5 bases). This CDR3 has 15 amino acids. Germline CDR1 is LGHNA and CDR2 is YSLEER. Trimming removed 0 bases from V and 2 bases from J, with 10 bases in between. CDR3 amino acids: CASSQDLPGNYGYTF. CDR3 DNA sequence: TGCGCCAGCAGCCAAGATTTGCCAGGGAACTATGGCTACACCTTC.

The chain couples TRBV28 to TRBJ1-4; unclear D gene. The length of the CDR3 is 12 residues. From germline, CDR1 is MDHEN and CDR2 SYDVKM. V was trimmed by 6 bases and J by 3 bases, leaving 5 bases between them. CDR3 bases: TGTGCCAGCAGGTCTGCTAATGAAAAACTGTTTTTT. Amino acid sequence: CASRSANEKLFF.

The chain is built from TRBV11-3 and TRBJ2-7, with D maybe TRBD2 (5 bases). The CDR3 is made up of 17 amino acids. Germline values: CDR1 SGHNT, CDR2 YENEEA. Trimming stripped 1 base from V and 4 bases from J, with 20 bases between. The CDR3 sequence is CASSLGGGRKDGYEQYF. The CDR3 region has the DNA TGTGCCAGCAGCTTAGGCGGCGGGCGAAAGGATGGGTACGAGCAGTACTTC.

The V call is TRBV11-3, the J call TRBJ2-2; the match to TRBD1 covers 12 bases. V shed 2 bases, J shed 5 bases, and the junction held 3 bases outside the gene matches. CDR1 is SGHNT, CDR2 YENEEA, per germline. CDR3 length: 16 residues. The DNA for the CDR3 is TGTGCCAGCAGCTTATGGGGACAGGGGGCAACCGGGGAGCTGTTTTTT. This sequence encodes CASSLWGQGATGELFF.